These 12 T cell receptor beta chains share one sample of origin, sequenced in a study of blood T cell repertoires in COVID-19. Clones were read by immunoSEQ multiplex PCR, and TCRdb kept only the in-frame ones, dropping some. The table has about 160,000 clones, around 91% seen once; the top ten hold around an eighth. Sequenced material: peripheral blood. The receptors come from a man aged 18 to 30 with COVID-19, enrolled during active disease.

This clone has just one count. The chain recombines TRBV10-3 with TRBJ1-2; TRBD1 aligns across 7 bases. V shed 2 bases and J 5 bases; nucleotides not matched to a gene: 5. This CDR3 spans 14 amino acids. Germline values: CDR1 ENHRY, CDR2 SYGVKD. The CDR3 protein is CAISEPGTAYGYTF. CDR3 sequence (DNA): TGTGCCATCAGTGAGCCGGGGACAGCTTATGGCTACACCTTC.

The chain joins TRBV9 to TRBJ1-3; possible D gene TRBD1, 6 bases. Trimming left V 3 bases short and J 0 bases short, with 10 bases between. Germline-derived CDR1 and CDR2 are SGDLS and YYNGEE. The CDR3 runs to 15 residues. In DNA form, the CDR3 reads TGTGCCAGCAGCGCACAGGGCAGCTCTGGAAACACCATATATTTT. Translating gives CASSAQGSSGNTIYF. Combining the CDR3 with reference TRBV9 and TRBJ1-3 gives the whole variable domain DSGVTQTPKHLITATGQRVTLRCSPRSGDLSVYWYQQSLDQGLQFLIQYYNGEERAKGNILERFSAQQFPDLHSELNLSSLELGDSALYFCASSAQGSSGNTIYFGEGSWLTVV.

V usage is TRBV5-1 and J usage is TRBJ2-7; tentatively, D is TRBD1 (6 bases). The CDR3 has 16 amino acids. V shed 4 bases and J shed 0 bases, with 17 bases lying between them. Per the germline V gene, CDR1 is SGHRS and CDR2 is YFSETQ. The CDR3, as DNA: TGCGCCAGCAGCATACAGGGTACCGTGAGCTCCTACGAGCAGTACTTC. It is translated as CASSIQGTVSSYEQYF.

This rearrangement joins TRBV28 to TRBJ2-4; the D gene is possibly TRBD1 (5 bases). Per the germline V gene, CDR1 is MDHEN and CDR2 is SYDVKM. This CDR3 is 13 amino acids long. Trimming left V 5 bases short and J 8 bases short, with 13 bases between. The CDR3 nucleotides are TGTGCCAGCAGTCCTCCCCGGACACACATTCAGTACTTC. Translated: CASSPPRTHIQYF.

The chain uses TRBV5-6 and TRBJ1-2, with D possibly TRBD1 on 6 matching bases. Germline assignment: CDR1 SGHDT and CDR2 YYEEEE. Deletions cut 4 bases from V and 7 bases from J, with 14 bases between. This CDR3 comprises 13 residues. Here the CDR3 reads CASSPGGWPGYTF. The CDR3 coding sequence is TGTGCCAGCAGCCCGGGGGGCTGGCCTGGCTACACCTTC.

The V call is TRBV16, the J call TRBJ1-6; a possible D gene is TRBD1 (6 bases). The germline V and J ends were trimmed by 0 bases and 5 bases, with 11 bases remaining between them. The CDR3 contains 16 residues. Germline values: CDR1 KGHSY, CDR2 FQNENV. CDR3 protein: CASSQSPDRNNSPLHF. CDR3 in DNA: TGTGCCAGCAGCCAATCCCCGGACAGAAATAATTCACCCCTCCACTTT.

This CDR3 reads CASSPISGANVLTF. CDR3 bases: TGTGCCAGCTCACCCATCTCTGGGGCCAACGTCCTGACTTTC. This chain joins TRBV18 and TRBJ2-6; the D is unclear. V was trimmed by 3 bases and J by 0 bases, leaving 3 bases between them. This CDR3 is 14 amino acids long. Germline loops: CDR1 KGHSH, CDR2 LQKENI.

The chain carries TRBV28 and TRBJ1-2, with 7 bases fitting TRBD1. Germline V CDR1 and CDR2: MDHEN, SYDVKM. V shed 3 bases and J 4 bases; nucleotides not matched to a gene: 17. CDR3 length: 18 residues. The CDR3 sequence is CASSFRFLRPGGTYGYTF. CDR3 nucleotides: TGTGCCAGCAGTTTCCGTTTTTTAAGACCAGGGGGTACCTATGGCTACACCTTC.

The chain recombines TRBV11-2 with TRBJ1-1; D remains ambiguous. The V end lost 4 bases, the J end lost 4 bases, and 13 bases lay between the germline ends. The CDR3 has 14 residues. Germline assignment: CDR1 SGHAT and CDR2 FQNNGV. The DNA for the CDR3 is TGTGCCAGCAGCTCCATAGCGGGAGGCACTGAAGCTTTCTTT. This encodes CASSSIAGGTEAFF. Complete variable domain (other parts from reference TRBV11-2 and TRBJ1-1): EAGVAQSPRYKIIEKRQSVAFWCNPISGHATLYWYQQILGQGPKLLIQFQNNGVVDDSQLPKDRFSAERLKGVDSTLKIQPAKLEDSAVYLCASSSIAGGTEAFFGQGTRLTVV.

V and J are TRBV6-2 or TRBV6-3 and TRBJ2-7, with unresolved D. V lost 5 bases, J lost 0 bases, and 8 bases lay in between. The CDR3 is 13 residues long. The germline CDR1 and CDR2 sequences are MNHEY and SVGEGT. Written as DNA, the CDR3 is TGTGCCAGCAGTCTCGAGAGCTCCTACGAGCAGTACTTC. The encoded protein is CASSLESSYEQYF.

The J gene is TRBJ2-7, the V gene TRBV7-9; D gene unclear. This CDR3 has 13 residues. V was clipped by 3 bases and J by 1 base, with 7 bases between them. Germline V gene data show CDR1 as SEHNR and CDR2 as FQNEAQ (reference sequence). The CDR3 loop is CASSFPISYEQYF. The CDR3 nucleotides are TGTGCCAGCAGCTTCCCCATTTCCTACGAGCAGTACTTC.

CDR3 nucleotides: TGCGCCAGCAGCTTGGGGGTGGAGGGATACGAGCAGTACTTC. It encodes CASSLGVEGYEQYF. The V and J genes are TRBV5-1 and TRBJ2-7, with D tentatively TRBD2 (6 bases). Trimming removed 0 bases at V and 4 bases at J, with 11 bases between. Germline V gene data show CDR1 as SGHRS and CDR2 as YFSETQ. The CDR3 length is 14 residues. Combining the CDR3 with reference TRBV5-1 and TRBJ2-7 gives the whole variable domain KAGVTQTPRYLIKTRGQQVTLSCSPISGHRSVSWYQQTPGQGLQFLFEYFSETQRNKGNFPGRFSGRQFSNSRSEMNVSTLELGDSALYLCASSLGVEGYEQYFGPGTRLTVT.